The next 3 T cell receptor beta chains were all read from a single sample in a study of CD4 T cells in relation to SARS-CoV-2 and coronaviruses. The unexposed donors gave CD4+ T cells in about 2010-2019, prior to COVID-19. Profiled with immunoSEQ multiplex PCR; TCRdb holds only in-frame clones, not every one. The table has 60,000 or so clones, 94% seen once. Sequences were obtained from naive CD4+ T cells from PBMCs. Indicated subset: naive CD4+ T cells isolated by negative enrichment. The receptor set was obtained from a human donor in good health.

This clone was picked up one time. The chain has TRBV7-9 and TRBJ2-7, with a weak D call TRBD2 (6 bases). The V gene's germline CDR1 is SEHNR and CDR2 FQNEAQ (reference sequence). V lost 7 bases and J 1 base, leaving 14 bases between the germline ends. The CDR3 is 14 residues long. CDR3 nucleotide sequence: TGTGCCAGCAAAGGGGCCGGGAGATCCTACGAGCAGTACTTC. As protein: CASKGAGRSYEQYF.

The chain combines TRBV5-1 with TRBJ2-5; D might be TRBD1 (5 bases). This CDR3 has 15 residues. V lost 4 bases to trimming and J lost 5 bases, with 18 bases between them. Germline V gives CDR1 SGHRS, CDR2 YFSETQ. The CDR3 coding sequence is TGCGCCAGCAGCCAGGGCGCCCAGGGTGGGGAGACCCAGTACTTC. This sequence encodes CASSQGAQGGETQYF. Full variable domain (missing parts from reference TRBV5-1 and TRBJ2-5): KAGVTQTPRYLIKTRGQQVTLSCSPISGHRSVSWYQQTPGQGLQFLFEYFSETQRNKGNFPGRFSGRQFSNSRSEMNVSTLELGDSALYLCASSQGAQGGETQYFGPGTRLLVL.

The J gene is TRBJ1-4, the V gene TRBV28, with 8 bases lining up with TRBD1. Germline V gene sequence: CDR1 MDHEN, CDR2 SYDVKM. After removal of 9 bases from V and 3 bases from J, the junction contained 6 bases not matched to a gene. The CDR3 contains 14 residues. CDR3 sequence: CASQTGAANEKLFF. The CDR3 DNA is TGTGCCAGTCAGACAGGGGCCGCTAATGAAAAACTGTTTTTT.